This T cell receptor beta chain was sequenced in a study of siplizumab effects on memory and regulatory T cells. Germline lookup yields CDR1 MGHRA and CDR2 YSYEKL. With 1 base removed from V and 1 base from J, the gap between germline ends came to 14 bases. This CDR3 is 16 amino acids long. Measured with immunoSEQ multiplex PCR; TCRdb has only the in-frame clones, and not every one. The table has some 96,000 clones, about 91% seen once. The TCR was taken from a human donor in good health. The J gene is TRBJ2-7, the V gene TRBV4-1, with TRBD1 as a possible D gene (6 bases). Input material: CD4+ T cells sorted from blood. The CDR3: CASSQGVGDKSYEQYF. CDR3 DNA: TGCGCCAGCAGCCAAGGAGTCGGGGACAAATCCTACGAGCAGTACTTC.